This T cell receptor beta chain was recorded in a study of blood T cells in healthy people across ages. Study-wide findings and caveats: Possibly, changes in expanded clonotypes were confounded because donor CMV status was unknown.

This clonotype has more than one count but fewer than ten. Its antigen is unknown. Isolation yielded PBMCs, at least 7 million per sample, in every case. PCR was performed a second time for about 7 to 12 cycles using a sample-barcoded 5' primer and a J-beta primer mix. One entry per CDR3 protein results from TCRdb running MiXCR on the 5' RACE reads. This sample has approximately 800,000 distinct CDR3 sequences; over 45% occur once, and the top ten carry 22%. The germline V gene has CDR1 MGHDK and CDR2 SYGVNS. The V segment lost 6 bases and the J segment 3 bases; nucleotides outside the gene matches: 5. The CDR3 is 14 amino acids.

The sequence derives from a man aged 25-45 years in good health. The J gene is TRBJ2-5, the V gene TRBV25-1, with TRBD1 matching over 9 bases. The sample comprised blood. CDR3 residues: CASRNRGQKETQYF. CDR3 DNA: TGTGCCAGCAGGAACAGGGGGCAAAAAGAGACCCAGTACTTC.